A selection of T cell receptor beta chains follows, all from one sample in a study of Ad26.COV2.S vaccination and SARS-CoV-2 variants. Data came from immunoSEQ multiplex PCR; TCRdb stores just in-frame clones and leaves some out. The sample lists hundreds of thousands of clones; 85% to 90% were seen once. Sample: peripheral blood, taken in a trial of Ad26.COV2.S vaccine versus placebo. These receptors originate from a person aged 18-65 years who received the Ad26.COV2.S COVID-19 vaccine or a placebo. The CDR3 runs from the conserved cysteine through the conserved F or W. A D gene is named only where the DNA matches it firmly. Part of the rows lack a size; the others show once, few, many or a class for expanded clones.

CASSFSDGNTEAFF | TGTGCCAGCAGCTTTTCGGACGGGAACACTGAAGCTTTCTTT | - | TRBV7-3 | - | TRBJ1-1
CASSPRGGSSGEQFF | TGCGCCAGCAGCCCCAGGGGTGGGAGCTCGGGTGAGCAGTTCTTC | - | TRBV5-1 | - | TRBJ2-1
CASSSSGTGEVYGYTF | TGTGCCAGCAGCTCGTCCGGGACAGGGGAAGTCTATGGCTACACCTTC | - | TRBV7-2 | TRBD1 | TRBJ1-2
CASTPPTGYQETQYF | TGTGCCAGCACCCCCCCAACAGGGTACCAAGAGACCCAGTACTTC | - | TRBV28 | - | TRBJ2-5
CASSSGGQISNQPQHF | TGTGCCAGCAGTTCCGGGGGACAGATTAGCAATCAGCCCCAGCATTTT | - | TRBV28 | TRBD1 | TRBJ1-5
CAWSSRTGLSGNTIYF | TGTGCCTGGAGTTCCCGGACGGGGCTCTCTGGAAACACCATATATTTT | - | TRBV30 | - | TRBJ1-3
CATSTDRGEDTEAFF | TGTGCCACCTCAACTGACAGGGGAGAGGACACTGAAGCTTTCTTT | - | TRBV10-3 | TRBD1 | TRBJ1-1
CASSLGTGTSGELFF | TGTGCCAGCAGCTTAGGGACAGGGACCTCCGGGGAGCTGTTTTTT | - | TRBV7-3 | TRBD1 | TRBJ2-2
CASSSQRGDTQETQYF | TGTGCCAGCAGCTCTCAGCGGGGGGACACCCAAGAGACCCAGTACTTC | - | TRBV5-4 | TRBD2 | TRBJ2-5
CASSYSSGSSYNEQFF | TGTGCCAGCAGTTACTCCAGCGGGAGCTCCTACAATGAGCAGTTCTTC | - | TRBV6-2/TRBV6-3 | TRBD2 | TRBJ2-1
CASSLVGRLAGGTGELFF | TGTGCCAGCAGCTTAGTAGGAAGACTAGCGGGAGGCACCGGGGAGCTGTTTTTT | - | TRBV7-6 | TRBD2 | TRBJ2-2
CASSLTGTTQYF | TGTGCCAGCAGCTTGACAGGGACTACGCAGTATTTT | - | TRBV5-6 | - | TRBJ2-3
CASSQDWALGTDTQYF | TGCGCCAGCAGCCAAGACTGGGCCCTCGGCACAGATACGCAGTATTTT | - | TRBV4-3 | - | TRBJ2-3
CASSRPTFPRQYF | TGTGCCAGCAGCCGCCCGACTTTCCCTCGGCAGTACTTC | once | TRBV28 | - | TRBJ2-7
CASSLRASREQYF | TGCGCCAGCAGCTTAAGGGCCTCGCGGGAGCAGTACTTC | - | TRBV5-1 | - | TRBJ2-7
CASSFHGTAEQYF | TGTGCCAGCAGTTTCCACGGGACAGCCGAGCAGTACTTC | - | TRBV27 | TRBD1 | TRBJ2-7
CASSLARTSGVYEQYF | TGTGCCAGCAGCTTGGCTAGAACTAGCGGAGTCTACGAGCAGTACTTC | - | TRBV5-4 | TRBD2 | TRBJ2-7
CASSRRQGVQETQYF | TGTGCCAGCAGCCGAAGACAGGGAGTCCAAGAGACCCAGTACTTC | - | TRBV14 | TRBD1 | TRBJ2-5
CAWAAMGGTEAFF | TGTGCCTGGGCCGCAATGGGGGGCACTGAAGCTTTCTTT | - | TRBV30 | - | TRBJ1-1
CASSPMAYSYGYTF | TGTGCCAGCAGCCCTATGGCGTATTCGTATGGCTACACCTTC | - | TRBV7-2 | - | TRBJ1-2
CASSVAPPRGNEQFF | TGTGCCAGCAGCGTAGCTCCCCCCCGGGGAAATGAGCAGTTCTTC | - | TRBV9 | - | TRBJ2-1
CASSLDRQSEAFF | TGTGCCAGCAGCTTAGATCGACAATCTGAAGCTTTCTTT | - | TRBV7-3 | - | TRBJ1-1
CASGGDGRREGETQYF | TGTGCCAGCGGGGGCGACGGTCGGCGGGAGGGAGAGACCCAGTACTTC | - | TRBV7-2 | TRBD2 | TRBJ2-5
CASSLRTAYEQYF | TGCGCCAGCAGCTTAAGGACAGCCTACGAGCAGTACTTC | once | TRBV5-1 | - | TRBJ2-7
CAIGGTSGNYEQYF | TGTGCCATCGGGGGGACTAGCGGGAACTACGAGCAGTACTTC | - | TRBV10-3 | TRBD2 | TRBJ2-7